Below are 26 T cell receptor beta chains sequenced from a single sample in a study of CD8 T cells in Susac syndrome. Reverse transcription used 0.5 to 1 ug RNA and random hexamers. TCRdb re-called the immunoSEQ multiplex PCR reads through MiXCR, storing one row per CDR3 protein. The sample contains 200,000 to 250,000 distinct CDR3 sequences, 95% of which appear only once. Material: CD4+ T cells from PBMCs. Receptors were obtained from a human donor with multiple sclerosis.

V usage is TRBV30 and J usage is TRBJ1-6; no clear D. CDR1 and CDR2 (germline): GTSNPN, SVGIG (reference sequence). With 0 bases removed from V and 8 bases from J, the gap between germline ends came to 5 bases. The CDR3 is 12 residues long. CDR3 sequence (DNA): TGTGCCTGGAGTGTGTCCGATTCACCCCTCCACTTT. This sequence encodes CAWSVSDSPLHF.

V gene TRBV24-1 combines with J gene TRBJ2-1, with no clear D. Looked up from germline, CDR1 is KGHDR and CDR2 is SFDVKD. Between the trimmed V and J ends, which lost 3 bases and 8 bases, there was a span of 10 bases. CDR3 length equals 13 residues. The CDR3 coding sequence is TGTGCCACCAGTGATCTGGGTAGGGATGAGCAGTTCTTC. This sequence encodes CATSDLGRDEQFF.

The chain is built from TRBV30 and TRBJ2-1; D uncertain. CDR1 is GTSNPN, CDR2 SVGIG, per germline (reference sequence). V was cut by 2 bases and J by 10 bases, with 12 bases left in between. This CDR3 spans 12 amino acids. The CDR3 loop is CAWSPGPPEQFF. CDR3 in DNA: TGTGCCTGGAGTCCTGGGCCTCCGGAGCAGTTCTTC.

The chain couples TRBV7-6 to TRBJ2-7; D is possibly TRBD1 (5 bases). CDR3 length equals 13 residues. Germline V gene data show CDR1 as SGHVS and CDR2 as FNYEAQ. The germline V and J ends were trimmed by 1 base and 3 bases, with 7 bases remaining between them. The CDR3 DNA sequence: TGTGCCAGCAGCTTAGAAGGGGTCTACGAGCAGTACTTC. This translates into CASSLEGVYEQYF.

This clonotype was seen a single time. The chain employs TRBV29-1 and TRBJ1-2; 9 bases match TRBD1. The CDR3 is made up of 13 amino acids. With 2 bases clipped from V and 7 bases from J, the junction kept 5 bases outside the gene matches. CDR1 SQVTM and CDR2 ANQGSEA come from the germline V gene. As DNA, the CDR3 is TGCAGCGTTGAAACAGGGGGCGCTTCTGGCTACACCTTC. Its protein product is CSVETGGASGYTF.

The chain has TRBV11-2 and TRBJ2-1; D unresolved. This CDR3 has 13 amino acids. The V end was cut by 4 bases, the J end by 4 bases, with 8 bases between. Germline CDR1 and CDR2: SGHAT and FQNNGV. The CDR3 reads CASSSVAYNEQFF. In DNA, the CDR3 is TGTGCCAGCAGCTCCGTAGCTTACAATGAGCAGTTCTTC.

This clonotype has only one observation. This sequence joins TRBV29-1 and TRBJ1-2; D remains unclear. This CDR3 spans 14 amino acids. The ends were cut back, 0 bases at V and 0 bases at J, with 8 bases in the middle. Germline-derived CDR1 and CDR2 are SQVTM and ANQGSEA. CDR3 amino acids: CSVEDRSSNYGYTF. CDR3 DNA sequence: TGCAGCGTTGAAGACAGGAGTTCTAACTATGGCTACACCTTC.

The chain is built from TRBV3-1 and TRBJ2-7; TRBD1 is a possible D gene (6 bases). V was clipped by 5 bases and J by 1 base, with 18 bases between them. Germline loops: CDR1 LGHDT, CDR2 YNNKEL (reference sequence). The CDR3 runs to 16 residues. In DNA form, the CDR3 reads TGTGCCAGCAGCGGGCGAGGACAGCTCCAATCCTACGAGCAGTACTTC. As protein: CASSGRGQLQSYEQYF.

The CDR3 DNA is TGTGCCAGCAGCCGATCGGCAGGCACAGGGCATACGCAGTATTTT. Protein product: CASSRSAGTGHTQYF. The chain uses TRBV5-5 and TRBJ2-3, with D perhaps matching TRBD1 (6 bases). The V gene's germline CDR1 is SGHKS and CDR2 YYEKEE (reference sequence). The CDR3 extends over 15 amino acids. Trimming pared 4 bases from V and 7 bases from J, leaving 19 bases between.

This clonotype was seen just once. V and J are TRBV27 and TRBJ2-7; the D gene is possibly TRBD2 (6 bases). Trimming removed 4 bases at V and 5 bases at J, with 15 bases between. Germline V gene lookup returns CDR1 MNHEY and CDR2 SMNVEV (reference sequence). The CDR3 contains 14 residues. DNA of the CDR3: TGTGCCAGCAGTTGGGGCGGGATTCGCCACGAGCAGTACTTC. Encoded protein: CASSWGGIRHEQYF.

The chain uses TRBV2 and TRBJ2-5; D tentatively fits TRBD1 or TRBD2 (5 bases each). The CDR3 totals 13 residues. The V end lost 6 bases, the J end lost 5 bases, and 13 bases lay between the germline ends. Germline V gives CDR1 SNHLY, CDR2 FYNNEI. This chain's CDR3 is CASSRGWGETQYF. The CDR3 DNA reads TGTGCCAGCAGCCGAGGCTGGGGGGAGACCCAGTACTTC.

This rearrangement joins TRBV27 to TRBJ1-5; no firm D call. The V and J ends lost 8 bases and 2 bases respectively, with 13 bases between them. CDR1 is MNHEY and CDR2 is SMNVEV in the germline V gene (reference sequence). The CDR3 spans 14 residues. The DNA for the CDR3 is TGTGCCAGCGTGCGAGTGTACGGCAATCAGCCCCAGCATTTT. Protein: CASVRVYGNQPQHF.

This clonotype was observed a single time. V is TRBV5-1 and J is TRBJ2-1; 9 bases align to TRBD1. The germline V gene encodes CDR1 SGHRS and CDR2 YFSETQ. J lost 15 bases, V lost 4 bases, and 14 bases had no gene match. This CDR3 is built from 14 residues. This CDR3 is CASSPAGGQGFPFF. CDR3 DNA: TGCGCCAGCAGCCCCGCTGGGGGACAGGGTTTCCCGTTCTTC.

The rearrangement links TRBV12-3 or TRBV12-4 to TRBJ2-3; no definite D call. CDR3 size: 13 residues. Between the trimmed V and J ends, which lost 6 bases and 4 bases, there was a span of 11 bases. The CDR3 DNA reads as TGTGCCAGCAGGTCGACCGCGCCAGATACGCAGTATTTT. Translation gives CASRSTAPDTQYF.

This chain joins TRBV9 and TRBJ2-7; D may match TRBD1 or TRBD2 (5 bases each). The germline V gene has CDR1 SGDLS and CDR2 YYNGEE. With 0 bases removed from V and 3 bases from J, the gap between germline ends came to 19 bases. This CDR3 is built from 17 residues. CDR3 nucleotides: TGTGCCAGCAGCGTAGGGGGACGAAGGGGTTTAAACTACGAGCAGTACTTC. Translated: CASSVGGRRGLNYEQYF.

This sequence joins TRBV11-1 and TRBJ2-1; D is unresolved. V lost 3 bases and J 3 bases, leaving 3 bases between the germline ends. Germline V lookup: CDR1 SGHAT, CDR2 FQDESV (reference sequence). The CDR3 extends over 12 amino acids. This CDR3 reads CASSFHYNEQFF. Here the CDR3 DNA reads TGTGCCAGCAGCTTTCACTACAATGAGCAGTTCTTC. Drawing the rest from reference TRBV11-1 and TRBJ2-1, the complete variable domain is EAEVAQSPRYKITEKSQAVAFWCDPISGHATLYWYRQILGQGPELLVQFQDESVVDDSQLPKDRFSAERLKGVDSTLKIQPAELGDSAMYLCASSFHYNEQFFGPGTRLTVL.

The rearrangement joins TRBV3-1 to TRBJ2-1; 7 bases align to TRBD2. This CDR3 is 18 amino acids long. The germline V gene encodes CDR1 LGHDT and CDR2 YNNKEL (reference sequence). J gave up 6 bases and V 0 bases, and 14 bases lay outside the gene matches. CDR3 bases: TGTGCCAGCAGCCAAGATTATGCTAGAGCGGGACGGCCCAATGAGCAGTTCTTC. This encodes CASSQDYARAGRPNEQFF.

The chain carries TRBV21-1 and TRBJ2-7; the table names TRBD2, a call not compared with the DNA. TRBV21-1 is deemed a pseudogene. The CDR3 runs 18 residues. CDR3 in DNA: TGTGCCAGCAGCGCCACGGGGGTAGCGGGGGACCCTACCTACGAGCAGTACTTC. It specifies CASSATGVAGDPTYEQYF.

This clonotype was counted once. The chain recombines TRBV29-1 with TRBJ1-1, with TRBD1 matching over 7 bases. This CDR3 has 13 residues. CDR1 is SQVTM, CDR2 ANQGSEA, per germline. Losses at the gene ends were 5 bases for V and 4 bases for J; bases not matched to a gene: 7. The CDR3 nucleotides are TGCAGCGTTACCCGACAGGGAAGCACTGAAGCTTTCTTT. Translated: CSVTRQGSTEAFF.

V usage is TRBV12-3 or TRBV12-4 and J usage is TRBJ1-5; no firm D call. Trimming took off 1 base at V and 3 bases at J, with 10 bases between the two ends. The length of the CDR3 is 15 residues. This CDR3 reads CASSLGRGTNQPQHF. DNA for the CDR3: TGTGCCAGCAGTTTAGGGCGGGGAACCAATCAGCCCCAGCATTTT.

Only one count was recorded for this clonotype. The gene calls are TRBV20-1 and TRBJ1-4, with TRBD1 as a possible D gene (5 bases). The V end was cut by 4 bases, the J end by 3 bases, with 12 bases between. Germline V gene sequence: CDR1 DFQATT, CDR2 SNEGSKA (reference sequence). This CDR3 region has 14 residues. CDR3: CSATDRAANEKLFF. CDR3 in DNA: TGCAGTGCTACCGACAGAGCTGCTAATGAAAAACTGTTTTTT.

The CDR3 protein is CASQKVDRGGQPQHF. DNA for the CDR3: TGTGCCAGCCAGAAAGTGGACAGGGGTGGCCAGCCCCAGCATTTT. The chain employs TRBV28 and TRBJ1-5, with TRBD1 matching over 9 bases. The CDR3 has 15 residues. The V gene's germline CDR1 is MDHEN and CDR2 SYDVKM. V lost 8 bases and J lost 7; bases outside the gene matches: 12.

The V and J genes are TRBV19 and TRBJ2-1; 9 bases are a match to TRBD2. The CDR3 loop spans 17 amino acids. Germline trimming cut 5 bases from V and 0 bases from J; bases unmatched to any gene: 8. CDR1 and CDR2 from the germline V gene are LNHDA and SQIVND (reference sequence). DNA for the CDR3: TGTGCCAGTAGTTATCCCCTTAGCGGGAGCTCCTACAATGAGCAGTTCTTC. Protein: CASSYPLSGSSYNEQFF. Full variable domain (missing parts from reference TRBV19 and TRBJ2-1): DGGITQSPKYLFRKEGQNVTLSCEQNLNHDAMYWYRQDPGQGLRLIYYSQIVNDFQKGDIAEGYSVSREKKESFPLTVTSAQKNPTAFYLCASSYPLSGSSYNEQFFGPGTRLTVL.

The gene calls are TRBV18 and TRBJ2-5; no definite D call. Between the trimmed V and J ends, which lost 3 bases and 5 bases, there was a span of 10 bases. The CDR3 has 13 residues. Germline V lookup: CDR1 KGHSH, CDR2 LQKENI. The DNA of the CDR3 is TGTGCCAGCTCACCCGGCCTTTCGGAGACCCAGTACTTC. Translated: CASSPGLSETQYF.

The sample holds one count of this clonotype. This chain uses TRBV27 with TRBJ2-7; a weak D match, TRBD2 (6 bases). Trimming removed 6 bases from V and 9 bases from J, with 18 bases in between. The CDR3 length is 13 residues. Germline assignment: CDR1 MNHEY and CDR2 SMNVEV (reference sequence). The CDR3, as DNA: TGTGCCAGCAGCCCCGACTGGACCGGGGGGCAGTACTTC. This encodes CASSPDWTGGQYF.

This sequence joins TRBV20-1 and TRBJ2-3; 11 bases map to TRBD2. Looked up from germline, CDR1 is DFQATT and CDR2 is SNEGSKA (reference sequence). J was trimmed by 5 bases and V by 5 bases; bases with no gene match: 9. The CDR3 loop spans 15 amino acids. The CDR3 spells CSAPASGRLGDTQYF. The CDR3 DNA reads TGCAGTGCTCCAGCTAGCGGGAGGTTGGGAGATACGCAGTATTTT.